This T cell receptor beta chain emerged from a study of T-cell memory formation after mild COVID-19. Across the study: Most TCR clusters belonged to a single donor.

TCRdb recomputed calls from the 5' RACE reads with MiXCR, one row per CDR3 protein. The table lists around 250,000 distinct CDR3 sequences, roughly 16% of them singletons. Broader study findings: For second-wave clones that peaked at day 37, SARS-CoV-2 specificity went unverified.

The length of the CDR3 is 13 residues. Trimming shortened V by 6 bases and J by 2 bases, and 11 bases separated the two germline ends. Germline V gene lookup returns CDR1 SEHNR and CDR2 FQNEAQ (reference sequence). For this clonotype: Its antigen is unknown.

This sequence was found in a man aged 18 to 29 who had mild COVID-19 (a few samples of this study predate the infection). Cell type and time point are not known. The V and J genes are TRBV7-9 and TRBJ2-7, with D possibly called TRBD1 or TRBD2 (6 bases each). Sequenced: PBMCs or a T cell subset sorted from them (not recorded which). CDR3 bases: TGTGCCAGCAGACCGCGGGACACCTACGAGCAGTACTTC. Translation: CASRPRDTYEQYF.